Following are 25 T cell receptor beta chains from one sample sequenced in a study of a mutant IDH1 vaccine in newly diagnosed glioma. Some clones are missing from TCRdb's copy, which holds only in-frame ones; the method was immunoSEQ multiplex PCR. The sample has approximately 37,000 clones, approximately 72% seen once; the top ten hold approximately 5.8%. Their specific antigens are unknown. As to time point: week 23, last vaccination. Mutant IDH1 20-mer peptide, at 300 ug, made up each vaccine dose, with topical imiquimod. The sequences come from PBMCs, collected from a glioma patient whose treatment included an IDH1 peptide vaccine. The receptor source for this set is a man aged 50-59 years with glioma.

A remark on this clone: Given the absence of the conserved phenylalanine or tryptophan at the CDR3 end, a read error is likely. The DNA is omitted, as the CDR3 cannot be located on it reliably, and the CDR3 follows TCRdb's listing. The rearrangement links TRBV5-8 to TRBJ2-7; TRBD1, the table's D call, was not compared with the DNA. Germline V gene lookup returns CDR1 SGHTS and CDR2 YDEGEE. Inclusive of both ends, the CDR3 amounts to 9 amino acids. The CDR3 is CASSPGQLL.

CDR3 sequence (DNA): TGTGCCAGCAGCCCGACCCGGGCTGAAGCAGATACGCAGTATTTT. Protein: CASSPTRAEADTQYF. The V gene is TRBV7-9, the J gene TRBJ2-3; D is undetermined. Germline lookup yields CDR1 SEHNR and CDR2 FQNEAQ (reference sequence). The CDR3 is made up of 15 amino acids. Trimming cost V 5 bases and J 4 bases, with 16 bases left between them. The full variable domain, in which reference TRBV7-9 and TRBJ2-3 provide the parts outside the CDR3, is DTGVSQNPRHKITKRGQNVTFRCDPISEHNRLYWYRQTLGQGPEFLTYFQNEAQLEKSRLLSDRFSAERPKGSFSTLEIQRTEQGDSAMYLCASSPTRAEADTQYFGPGTRLTVL.

The J gene is TRBJ2-7, the V gene TRBV11-2; 8 nucleotides line up with TRBD1. V trimming: 5 bases; J trimming: 1 base; junction bases outside the gene matches: 4. Per the germline V gene, CDR1 is SGHAT and CDR2 is FQNNGV. This CDR3 has 14 amino acids. The chain's CDR3 is CASSQDRDSYEQYF. CDR3 in DNA: TGTGCCAGCAGCCAGGACAGGGATTCCTACGAGCAGTACTTC.

This clone was counted once. This sequence joins TRBV6-4 and TRBJ2-2; the match to TRBD1 covers 8 bases. CDR3 length: 14 amino acids. CDR1 MRHNA and CDR2 SNTAGT come from the germline V gene. V trimming: 4 bases; J trimming: 6 bases; junction bases outside the gene matches: 4. CDR3 sequence: CASSVQGASGELFF. Written as DNA, the CDR3 is TGTGCCAGCAGTGTGCAGGGGGCATCCGGGGAGCTGTTTTTT.

The chain has TRBV15 and TRBJ2-7, with 11 bases lining up with TRBD2. Germline CDR1 reads LNHNV; CDR2 reads YYDKDF (reference sequence). V lost 1 base to trimming and J lost 3 bases; unmatched junction nucleotides: 5. CDR3 length equals 16 residues. The CDR3 DNA reads as TGTGCCACCAGCAGAGTTCGAACTAGCGGGGGCTACGAGCAGTACTTC. Its translation is CATSRVRTSGGYEQYF. The full variable domain, with the rest looked up from reference TRBV15 and TRBJ2-7, is DAMVIQNPRYQVTQFGKPVTLSCSQTLNHNVMYWYQQKSSQAPKLLFHYYDKDFNNEADTPDNFQSRRPNTSFCFLDIRSPGLGDTAMYLCATSRVRTSGGYEQYFGPGTRLTVT.

This CDR3 reads CAWSGQLYSNQPQHF. As DNA, the CDR3 is TGTGCCTGGAGTGGACAGCTCTATAGCAATCAGCCCCAGCATTTT. The chain employs TRBV30 and TRBJ1-5; TRBD1 is a possible D gene (5 bases). Trimming took 1 base from V and 0 from J, leaving 10 bases between them. CDR1 and CDR2 from the germline V gene are GTSNPN and SVGIG (reference sequence). The CDR3 extends over 15 amino acids.

A note on this clone: At one boundary the junction diverges from the germline segment, which might be a read error. This sequence joins TRBV5-4 and TRBJ1-1, with TRBD1 matching 9 bases. The CDR3 loop spans 14 amino acids. Germline values: CDR1 SGHNT, CDR2 YYREEE (reference sequence). CDR3 nucleotides: TGTGCCAGCAGCTCCGGGACAGGGTTTGCATTATCCCTCTTT. Encoded protein: CASSSGTGFALSLF.

V is TRBV6-4 and J is TRBJ1-2; D perhaps matches TRBD1 (5 bases). Germline assignment: CDR1 MRHNA and CDR2 SNTAGT. CDR3 size: 13 residues. V shed 0 bases and J shed 8 bases, with 10 bases lying between them. This CDR3 is CASSDSGGNGYTF. The DNA for the CDR3 is TGTGCCAGCAGTGACTCGGGGGGGAACGGCTACACCTTC.

The genes are TRBV6-6 and TRBJ1-5; D perhaps matches TRBD1 (5 bases). V shed 7 bases and J shed 3 bases, with 19 bases lying between them. The CDR3 is 16 residues long. From germline, CDR1 is MNHNY and CDR2 SVGAGI (reference sequence). The CDR3 bases are TGTGCCAGCACTGGGGCGGCATTTACGAACAATCAGCCCCAGCATTTT. Encoded protein: CASTGAAFTNNQPQHF.

The chain is built from TRBV30 and TRBJ2-1, with TRBD1 matching 7 bases. Germline assignment: CDR1 GTSNPN and CDR2 SVGIG (reference sequence). J lost 0 bases, V lost 8 bases, and 7 bases had no gene match. The CDR3 extends over 14 amino acids. The CDR3 bases are TGTGCCCGCTCACCAGGGGGCTCCTACAATGAGCAGTTCTTC. Protein product: CARSPGGSYNEQFF. Combining the CDR3 with reference TRBV30 and TRBJ2-1 gives the whole variable domain SQTIHQWPATLVQPVGSPLSLECTVEGTSNPNLYWYRQAAGRGLQLLFYSVGIGQISSEVPQNLSASRPQDRQFILSSKKLLLSDSGFYLCARSPGGSYNEQFFGPGTRLTVL.

Only a few counts were recorded for this clone. J is TRBJ1-1 and V is TRBV19, with D possibly TRBD1 on 6 matching bases. Trimming shortened V by 5 bases and J by 5 bases, and 12 bases separated the two germline ends. Looked up from germline, CDR1 is LNHDA and CDR2 is SQIVND (reference sequence). This CDR3 region has 13 residues. The DNA for the CDR3 is TGTGCCAGTAGTCAGGGGAGAAGGACTGAAGCTTTCTTT. Residues: CASSQGRRTEAFF.

This chain joins TRBV9 and TRBJ2-5; TRBD2 agrees at 9 bases. The CDR3 has 16 residues. Germline V gene lookup returns CDR1 SGDLS and CDR2 YYNGEE. V dropped 0 bases and J dropped 5; count of bases not matched to a gene: 8. The CDR3 loop reads CASSVEAAGGRETQYF. The CDR3 DNA sequence: TGTGCCAGCAGCGTAGAAGCGGCGGGGGGGCGTGAGACCCAGTACTTC.

The genes are TRBV6-1 and TRBJ1-1, with TRBD1 matching 7 bases. CDR1 and CDR2 from the germline V gene are MNHNS and SASEGT. This CDR3 is built from 13 residues. J lost 6 bases, V lost 6 bases, and 7 bases had no gene match. Written as DNA, the CDR3 is TGTGCCAGCAGGGTAACAGGGGAGCCTGAAGCTTTCTTT. Encoded protein: CASRVTGEPEAFF.

This clone was found once. V is TRBV6-6 and J is TRBJ1-5; D uncertain. The V gene's germline CDR1 is MNHNY and CDR2 SVGAGI (reference sequence). The CDR3 loop spans 14 amino acids. V shed 5 bases and J shed 3 bases, with 11 bases lying between them. Here the CDR3 reads CASSNQVDNQPQHF. The CDR3 coding sequence is TGTGCCAGCAGTAATCAGGTGGACAATCAGCCCCAGCATTTT.

The chain links TRBV5-8 to TRBJ1-2, with a weak D call TRBD1 (6 bases). The V gene lost 1 base and the J gene lost 7 bases, with 14 bases spanning the gap. Germline V CDR1 and CDR2: SGHTS, YDEGEE. The CDR3 is 14 residues long. CDR3 DNA: TGTGCCAGCAGCTTGACAGGGACTATCATTGGCTACACCTTC. It codes for CASSLTGTIIGYTF.

This sequence joins TRBV30 and TRBJ1-1; weak D call: TRBD1 (5 bases). CDR3 length equals 11 residues. Trimming pared 2 bases from V and 11 bases from J, leaving 12 bases between. Germline loops: CDR1 GTSNPN, CDR2 SVGIG (reference sequence). CDR3 amino acids: CAWSRGFRAFF. Written as DNA, the CDR3 is TGTGCCTGGAGTAGGGGATTTCGGGCTTTCTTT.

This chain connects TRBV6-6 to TRBJ1-1; TRBD1 might be the D (5 bases). V lost 3 bases to trimming and J lost 11 bases, with 10 bases between them. The CDR3 runs 11 residues. Germline V CDR1 and CDR2: MNHNY, SVGAGI (reference sequence). The CDR3 region has the DNA TGTGCCAGCAGTTATCGGGGGGACGCTTTCTTT. This translates into CASSYRGDAFF.

The chain carries TRBV5-6 and TRBJ2-1; tentative D call: TRBD1 (6 bases). The V end lost 1 base, the J end lost 4 bases, and 12 bases lay between the germline ends. The CDR3 extends over 15 amino acids. Germline CDR1 is SGHDT and CDR2 is YYEEEE. The CDR3 is CASSLPYREYNEQFF. The CDR3 coding sequence is TGTGCCAGCAGCTTGCCCTACAGGGAATACAATGAGCAGTTCTTC.

The chain links TRBV27 to TRBJ2-5; D gene unclear. Germline V lookup: CDR1 MNHEY, CDR2 SMNVEV (reference sequence). V was pared by 1 base and J by 1 base, with 4 bases between. The CDR3 contains 13 residues. The CDR3 bases are TGTGCCAGCAGTTTATTATCCCAAGAGACCCAGTACTTC. It encodes CASSLLSQETQYF.

The chain joins TRBV2 to TRBJ1-6; D ambiguous. The V gene lost 3 bases and the J gene lost 0 bases, with 6 bases spanning the gap. The CDR3 length is 15 residues. Germline CDR1 reads SNHLY; CDR2 reads FYNNEI. CDR3: CASSDSHSYNSPLHF. In DNA, the CDR3 is TGTGCCAGCAGTGACAGCCACTCCTATAATTCACCCCTCCACTTT.

V gene TRBV7-9 combines with J gene TRBJ1-2, with a possible D match to TRBD1 (6 bases). The V end was cut by 3 bases, the J end by 6 bases, with 11 bases between. This CDR3 is 13 amino acids long. Germline V gene data show CDR1 as SEHNR and CDR2 as FQNEAQ (reference sequence). The CDR3 DNA follows: TGTGCCAGCAGCTTGAACAGGGCGGATGGCTACACCTTC. Translation: CASSLNRADGYTF.

CDR3 in amino acids: CASSPPWVRAGDEQFF. In DNA form, the CDR3 reads TGTGCCAGCTCACCACCGTGGGTCAGGGCCGGGGATGAGCAGTTCTTC. The chain combines TRBV18 with TRBJ2-1, with D perhaps given as TRBD1 or TRBD2 (5 bases each). This CDR3 spans 16 amino acids. Germline CDR1 reads KGHSH; CDR2 reads LQKENI. With 0 bases removed from V and 8 bases from J, the gap between germline ends came to 17 bases.

This chain joins TRBV6-1 and TRBJ1-1; D unresolved. In germline, CDR1 is MNHNS, CDR2 SASEGT. This CDR3 spans 14 amino acids. The V end was cut by 2 bases, the J end by 0 bases, with 7 bases between. The CDR3 loop is CASSERLMNTEAFF. The CDR3 bases are TGTGCCAGCAGTGAAAGACTGATGAACACTGAAGCTTTCTTT.

This clone was counted a few times. CDR3 loop: CASSLGPLSAGYTF. The CDR3 DNA follows: TGCGCCAGCAGCTTGGGGCCCTTATCCGCCGGCTACACCTTC. The rearrangement uses TRBV5-1 and TRBJ1-2; D is ambiguous. The V end was cut by 0 bases, the J end by 8 bases, with 14 bases between. The germline V gene encodes CDR1 SGHRS and CDR2 YFSETQ. The CDR3 covers 14 residues.

The CDR3 sequence: CASSLGQGSSYEQYF. In DNA form, the CDR3 reads TGTGCCAGCAGCTTAGGTCAGGGAAGCTCCTACGAGCAGTACTTC. The rearrangement links TRBV7-9 to TRBJ2-7, with TRBD1 as a possible D gene (5 bases). Trimming pared 1 base from V and 0 bases from J, leaving 10 bases between. This CDR3 spans 15 amino acids. The germline CDR1 and CDR2 sequences are SEHNR and FQNEAQ (reference sequence).